Each of the 17 T cell receptor beta chains below was sequenced from the same sample in a study of blood T cell repertoires in COVID-19. Measured with immunoSEQ multiplex PCR; TCRdb has only the in-frame clones, and not every one. The table includes fewer than 400,000 clones, roughly 86% detected once. Sequencing was carried out using PBMCs or T cells enriched from blood (not recorded which). The source of these receptors is a woman aged 18-29 years who had recovered from COVID-19.

This clone was recorded only once. The chain couples TRBV7-9 to TRBJ2-7; D remains ambiguous. The CDR3 has 13 amino acids. CDR1 and CDR2 from the germline V gene are SEHNR and FQNEAQ (reference sequence). Between the trimmed V and J ends, which lost 0 bases and 4 bases, there was a span of 7 bases. The CDR3 loop is CASSLAQRYEQYF. DNA for the CDR3: TGTGCCAGCAGCTTAGCACAGAGATACGAGCAGTACTTC. The full variable domain, completed using reference TRBV7-9 and TRBJ2-7, is DTGVSQNPRHKITKRGQNVTFRCDPISEHNRLYWYRQTLGQGPEFLTYFQNEAQLEKSRLLSDRFSAERPKGSFSTLEIQRTEQGDSAMYLCASSLAQRYEQYFGPGTRLTVT.

The gene calls are TRBV18 and TRBJ1-5, with 10 nucleotides matching TRBD1. V was clipped by 5 bases and J by 4 bases; unmatched bases: 8. Germline-derived CDR1 and CDR2 are KGHSH and LQKENI. This CDR3 has 16 residues. CDR3 sequence: CASSSAGTGANQPQHF. CDR3 nucleotide sequence: TGTGCCAGCTCATCAGCCGGGACAGGGGCGAATCAGCCCCAGCATTTT.

CDR3 region: CASSWGQDNQPQHF. For the CDR3, the DNA is TGTGCCAGCAGTTGGGGACAGGACAATCAGCCCCAGCATTTT. The chain combines TRBV28 with TRBJ1-5, with TRBD1 matching over 8 bases. The CDR3 totals 14 residues. Germline-derived CDR1 and CDR2 are MDHEN and SYDVKM. With V trimmed by 4 bases and J by 3 bases, 2 bases remained unmatched.

The chain is built from TRBV19 and TRBJ1-4; TRBD1 matches 10 bases. Germline V gene data show CDR1 as LNHDA and CDR2 as SQIVND (reference sequence). The junction had 7 bases not matched to a gene; V was cut back by 5 bases and J by 7 bases. This CDR3 is 15 amino acids long. The CDR3 nucleotides are TGTGCCAGTAGTTCTGGACAGGGGGTGGTTGAAAAACTGTTTTTT. Its translation is CASSSGQGVVEKLFF.

This clone appeared a single time. This chain links TRBV7-2 with TRBJ2-7; D gene unclear. V shed 5 bases and J shed 3 bases, with 11 bases lying between them. This CDR3 region has 13 residues. Germline lookup yields CDR1 SGHTA and CDR2 FQGNSA. The CDR3 region is CASSPRRVYEQYF. DNA for the CDR3: TGTGCCAGCAGCCCCCGTCGGGTCTACGAGCAGTACTTC.

As for this clone: Mismatch with germline at one junction end may stem from a read error. V usage is TRBV6-2 or TRBV6-3 and J usage is TRBJ1-1; TRBD1 might be the D (5 bases). Germline CDR1 is MNHEY and CDR2 is SVGEGT. There are 15 residues in the CDR3. The CDR3 coding sequence is TGTGCCAGCAGTCTCCATCGACAGAGGTCTACTGAAGCTGTCTTT. Residues: CASSLHRQRSTEAVF.

V and J are TRBV16 and TRBJ1-1; D is unresolved. The CDR3 runs 13 residues. V was shortened by 8 bases and J by 1 base, with 11 bases between the two germline ends. CDR1 and CDR2 (germline): KGHSY, FQNENV. The CDR3, as DNA: TGTGCCAGCGAACCACGTAGGAACACTGAAGCTTTCTTT. Its translation: CASEPRRNTEAFF.

The rearrangement links TRBV4-1 to TRBJ2-7; 8 bases are shared with TRBD1. Per the germline V gene, CDR1 is MGHRA and CDR2 is YSYEKL. V gave up 0 bases and J gave up 2 bases; unmatched junction bases: 6. The CDR3 runs to 16 residues. The CDR3: CASSQDRDRPPYEQYF. CDR3 DNA: TGCGCCAGCAGCCAAGACCGGGACAGGCCCCCCTACGAGCAGTACTTC.

V usage is TRBV12-3 or TRBV12-4 and J usage is TRBJ1-2; D unresolved. The CDR3 is 11 amino acids. V lost 8 bases, J lost 1 base, and 5 bases lay in between. The CDR3: CASSRNYGYTF. CDR3 nucleotides: TGTGCCAGCTCGCGTAACTATGGCTACACCTTC.

The chain has TRBV24-1 and TRBJ2-3; a weak D match, TRBD2 (7 bases). V shed 7 bases and J shed 5 bases, with 12 bases lying between them. From germline, CDR1 is KGHDR and CDR2 SFDVKD. This CDR3 region has 13 residues. The CDR3 DNA follows: TGTGCCACCAGGGAGGGGGGGGGAGATACGCAGTATTTT. Amino acid sequence: CATREGGGDTQYF.

V and J are TRBV30 and TRBJ1-4, with D possibly TRBD1 on 6 matching bases. The CDR3 totals 16 residues. Looked up from germline, CDR1 is GTSNPN and CDR2 is SVGIG (reference sequence). Trimming cost V 0 bases and J 7 bases, with 18 bases left between them. The CDR3: CAWSVRRGAGGEKLFF. The DNA of the CDR3 is TGTGCCTGGAGTGTACGTCGGGGGGCTGGGGGTGAAAAACTGTTTTTT.

The chain has TRBV7-9 and TRBJ2-7, with no clear D. CDR1 and CDR2 from the germline V gene are SEHNR and FQNEAQ (reference sequence). This CDR3 is built from 14 residues. Between the trimmed V and J ends, which lost 4 bases and 3 bases, there was a span of 13 bases. CDR3 bases: TGTGCCAGCAGCTCCGCGCTTTCGGGCTACGAGCAGTACTTC. This sequence encodes CASSSALSGYEQYF. Looking up the rest from reference TRBV7-9 and TRBJ2-7 gives the full variable domain: DTGVSQNPRHKITKRGQNVTFRCDPISEHNRLYWYRQTLGQGPEFLTYFQNEAQLEKSRLLSDRFSAERPKGSFSTLEIQRTEQGDSAMYLCASSSALSGYEQYFGPGTRLTVT.

This clone showed up just once. The chain is built from TRBV6-5 and TRBJ1-2; no reliable D call. This CDR3 contains 14 residues. Between the trimmed V and J ends, which lost 0 bases and 4 bases, there was a span of 9 bases. CDR1 is MNHEY, CDR2 SVGAGI, per germline. The CDR3 DNA is TGTGCCAGCAGTTACTCCGACTGGAGCTATGGCTACACCTTC. Translated, it gives CASSYSDWSYGYTF.

The genes are TRBV4-3 and TRBJ2-2, with 8 positions matching TRBD2. The CDR3 has 17 residues. Per germline, CDR1 LGHNA and CDR2 YSLEER. V trimming: 1 base; J trimming: 5 bases; junction bases outside the gene matches: 9. Here the CDR3 DNA reads TGCGCCAGCAGCCAAGCTCCGGGGGGGCAGTCTACCGGGGAGCTGTTTTTT. As protein: CASSQAPGGQSTGELFF.

As concerns this clone: The sample contains more than one DNA sequence encoding this CDR3. This chain connects TRBV18 to TRBJ2-7; TRBD2 might be the D (6 bases). V gave up 6 bases and J gave up 4 bases, with 13 bases separating them. Per the germline V gene, CDR1 is KGHSH and CDR2 is LQKENI. The CDR3 runs to 13 residues. The CDR3 here is CASSPGTGYEQYF. CDR3 sequence (DNA): TGTGCCAGCTCCCCCGGGACTGGGTACGAGCAGTACTTC.

This sequence joins TRBV19 and TRBJ2-1; 10 positions agree with TRBD2. J lost 5 bases, V lost 6 bases, and 13 bases had no gene match. The germline gives CDR1 LNHDA, CDR2 SQIVND (reference sequence). The CDR3 covers 17 residues. As DNA, the CDR3 is TGTGCCAGTAGGACTAGCGGGTACCTAGGTGGGGACAATGAGCAGTTCTTC. Protein product: CASRTSGYLGGDNEQFF.

The chain joins TRBV5-1 to TRBJ1-5; weak D call: TRBD1 (6 bases). This CDR3 is built from 15 residues. Germline V gene lookup returns CDR1 SGHRS and CDR2 YFSETQ. V lost 4 bases, J lost 1 base, and 12 bases lay in between. The CDR3 loop reads CASSPSQGSNQPQHF. The CDR3 DNA is TGCGCCAGCAGCCCGTCGCAGGGGAGCAATCAGCCCCAGCATTTT.